This T cell receptor (beta chain) originates from a study of blood T cell repertoires in COVID-19. Study summary: There were acute and convalescent COVID-19 samples, and they came from the United States, Italy and Spain. Nucleic acid was either cDNA or gDNA, and it came from T cells, B-cell-depleted T cells, or PBMCs.

This CDR3 spans 16 amino acids. The V and J ends lost 0 bases and 5 bases, in that order; junction bases with no gene match: 9. The germline CDR1 and CDR2 sequences are MNHEY and SVGAGI. Per the original methods: Reference gene primer amplification gave estimated nucleated cell counts. Clones were sequenced by immunoSEQ multiplex PCR, and TCRdb holds only the in-frame ones, with some missing. From that table come the V and J calls and clone size; the DNA was used to work out D and trimming. Among about 160,000 clones listed, roughly 88% were seen once. This clonotype originated in a man aged 18 to 30 with acute or convalescent COVID-19. Specimen: peripheral blood. V gene TRBV6-5 combines with J gene TRBJ2-7; 8 bases match TRBD1. CDR3 in amino acids: CASSYSRDRGPNEQYF. CDR3 bases: TGTGCCAGCAGTTACTCAAGAGACAGGGGTCCCAACGAGCAGTACTTC.